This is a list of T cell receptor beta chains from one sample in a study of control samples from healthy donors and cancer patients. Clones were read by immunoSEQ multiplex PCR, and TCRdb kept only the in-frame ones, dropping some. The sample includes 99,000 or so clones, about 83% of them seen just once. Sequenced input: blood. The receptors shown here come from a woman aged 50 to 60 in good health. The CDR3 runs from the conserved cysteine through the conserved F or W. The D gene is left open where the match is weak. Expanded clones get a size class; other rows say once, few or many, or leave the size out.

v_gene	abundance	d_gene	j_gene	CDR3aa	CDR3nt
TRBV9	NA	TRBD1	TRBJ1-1	CASSVSGTGLTEAFF	TGTGCCAGCAGCGTCTCAGGGACAGGACTCACTGAAGCTTTCTTT
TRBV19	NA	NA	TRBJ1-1	CASSPPGGSTEAFF	TGTGCCAGTAGTCCTCCGGGGGGGAGCACTGAAGCTTTCTTT
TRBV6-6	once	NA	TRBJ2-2	CASSYKHSNTGELFF	TGTGCCAGCAGTTACAAGCACTCGAACACCGGGGAGCTGTTTTTT
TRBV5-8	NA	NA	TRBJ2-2	CASSLVGSPNTGELFF	TGTGCCAGCAGCTTGGTGGGCTCCCCGAACACCGGGGAGCTGTTTTTT
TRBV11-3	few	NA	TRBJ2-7	CASSLVGSQSSYEQYF	TGTGCCAGCAGCTTAGTCGGCAGCCAAAGCTCCTACGAGCAGTACTTC
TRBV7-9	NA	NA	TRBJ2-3	CASSFPTDTQYF	TGTGCCAGCAGCTTCCCCACAGATACGCAGTATTTT
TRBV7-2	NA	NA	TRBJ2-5	CASSLASTQETQYF	TGTGCCAGCAGCTTAGCGTCAACGCAAGAGACCCAGTACTTC
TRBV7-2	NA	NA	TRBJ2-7	CASSWPGRGLHEQYF	TGTGCCAGCAGCTGGCCCGGCAGGGGACTCCACGAGCAGTACTTC
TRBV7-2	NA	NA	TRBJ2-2	CASSVRGSNTGELFF	TGTGCCAGCAGCGTCCGGGGTTCGAACACCGGGGAGCTGTTTTTT
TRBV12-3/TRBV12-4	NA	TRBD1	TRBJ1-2	CASGTVGYTF	TGTGCCAGTGGGACAGTGGGCTACACCTTC
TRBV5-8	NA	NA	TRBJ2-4	CASSWIRGAGKNIQYF	TGTGCCAGCAGCTGGATACGGGGGGCGGGCAAAAACATTCAGTACTTC
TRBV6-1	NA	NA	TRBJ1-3	CASSELSGNTIYF	TGTGCCAGCAGTGAATTATCCGGAAACACCATATATTTT
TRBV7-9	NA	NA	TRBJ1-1	CASQRDTEAFF	TGTGCCAGCCAGAGGGACACTGAAGCTTTCTTT
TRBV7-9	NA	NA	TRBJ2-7	CASSLVGTRRHEQYF	TGTGCCAGCAGCTTAGTTGGGACGAGGAGACACGAGCAGTACTTC
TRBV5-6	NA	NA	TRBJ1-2	CASSPQGYGYTF	TGTGCCAGCAGCCCCCAGGGCTATGGCTACACCTTC
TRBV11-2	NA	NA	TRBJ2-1	CASSLDRGSYNEQFF	TGTGCCAGCAGCTTAGATAGGGGCTCCTACAATGAGCAGTTCTTC
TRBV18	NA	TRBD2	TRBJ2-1	CASSPLSGRASYNEQFF	TGTGCCAGCTCACCCCTTAGCGGGAGGGCCTCTTACAATGAGCAGTTCTTC
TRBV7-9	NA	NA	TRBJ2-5	CASSATQETQYF	TGTGCCAGCAGCGCAACCCAAGAGACCCAGTACTTC
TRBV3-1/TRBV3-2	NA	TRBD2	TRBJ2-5	CASSPTSREGTQYF	TGTGCCAGCAGCCCGACTAGCCGGGAGGGGACCCAGTACTTC
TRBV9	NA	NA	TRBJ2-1	CPSSVPGGGDREQFF	TGTCCCAGCAGCGTCCCGGGGGGAGGGGACAGGGAGCAGTTCTTC
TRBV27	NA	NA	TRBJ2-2	CAKGQNTGELFF	TGTGCCAAAGGACAGAACACCGGGGAGCTGTTTTTT
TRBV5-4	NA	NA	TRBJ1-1	CASSLAGAFGEAFF	TGTGCCAGCAGCTTGGCAGGGGCTTTCGGTGAAGCTTTCTTT
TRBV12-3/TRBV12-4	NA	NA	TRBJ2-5	CASSLALEETQYF	TGTGCCAGCAGTTTAGCCTTAGAAGAGACCCAGTACTTC
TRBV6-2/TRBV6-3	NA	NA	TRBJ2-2	CASSNQGGDTGELFF	TGTGCCAGCAGCAATCAGGGGGGTGACACCGGGGAGCTGTTTTTT
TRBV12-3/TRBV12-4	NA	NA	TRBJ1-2	CAGSPGSGYGYTF	TGTGCCGGCAGTCCGGGCAGTGGCTATGGCTACACCTTC
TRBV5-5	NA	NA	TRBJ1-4	CASSREWGRNEKLFF	TGTGCCAGCAGCAGAGAATGGGGGAGAAATGAAAAACTGTTTTTT
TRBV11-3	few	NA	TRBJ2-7	CASGGLAKVEQYF	TGTGCCAGCGGGGGGTTAGCGAAGGTCGAGCAGTACTTC
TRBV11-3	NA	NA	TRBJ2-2	CASSLAAPTGELFF	TGTGCCAGCAGCTTGGCAGCCCCGACCGGGGAGCTGTTTTTT
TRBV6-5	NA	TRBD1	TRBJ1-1	CASSYSAGGNTEAFF	TGTGCCAGCAGTTACTCCGCAGGGGGTAACACTGAAGCTTTCTTT
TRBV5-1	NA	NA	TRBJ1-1	CASSLAGITEAFF	TGCGCCAGCAGCTTGGCTGGGATCACTGAAGCTTTCTTT
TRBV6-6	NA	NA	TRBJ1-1	CASSRTEAFF	TGTGCCAGCAGCCGCACTGAAGCTTTCTTT
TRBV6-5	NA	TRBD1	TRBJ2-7	CASSRQGSYSEQYF	TGTGCCAGCAGTAGACAGGGGAGTTACTCCGAGCAGTACTTC
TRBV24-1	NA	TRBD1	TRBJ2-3	CATRDRATDTQYF	TGTGCCACCAGGGACAGGGCCACAGATACGCAGTATTTT
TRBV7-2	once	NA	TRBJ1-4	CASSRRQANEKLFF	TGTGCCAGCAGCCGGAGACAGGCTAATGAAAAACTGTTTTTT
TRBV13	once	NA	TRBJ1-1	CASSPRKNTEAFF	TGTGCCAGCTCCCCCCGGAAGAACACTGAAGCTTTCTTT
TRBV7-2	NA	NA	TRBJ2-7	CASSLDASYEQYF	TGTGCCAGCAGCTTAGACGCCAGCTACGAGCAGTACTTC
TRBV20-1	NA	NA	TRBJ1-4	CSADKAEKLFF	TGCAGTGCTGACAAAGCTGAAAAACTGTTTTTT
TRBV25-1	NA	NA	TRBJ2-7	CASSEYSQDEQYF	TGTGCCAGCAGTGAATACTCCCAAGACGAGCAGTACTTC
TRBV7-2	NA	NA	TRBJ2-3	CASRNTDTQYF	TGTGCCAGCAGGAACACAGATACGCAGTATTTT
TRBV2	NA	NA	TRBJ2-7	CASSAGFGEYEQYF	TGTGCCAGCAGTGCTGGGTTCGGAGAATACGAGCAGTACTTC
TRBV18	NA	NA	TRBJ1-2	CASSPLQGQTGAINYGYTF	TGTGCCAGCTCACCACTCCAAGGCCAGACAGGCGCCATTAACTATGGCTACACCTTC
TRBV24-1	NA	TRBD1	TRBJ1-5	CATSHRDRNQPQHF	TGTGCCACCAGTCACCGGGACAGAAATCAGCCCCAGCATTTT
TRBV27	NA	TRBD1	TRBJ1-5	CASSPAAGTARQPQHF	TGTGCCAGCAGTCCAGCAGCCGGGACAGCTAGGCAGCCCCAGCATTTT
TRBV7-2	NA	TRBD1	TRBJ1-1	CASSLGLGGKTEAFF	TGTGCCAGCAGCTTAGGTTTAGGGGGCAAGACTGAAGCTTTCTTT
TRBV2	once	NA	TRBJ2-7	CASSEFRVWDYEQYF	TGTGCCAGCAGTGAGTTTCGGGTGTGGGACTACGAGCAGTACTTC
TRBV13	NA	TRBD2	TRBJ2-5	CASSFGLAGSETQYF	TGTGCCAGCAGCTTTGGACTAGCGGGGAGCGAGACCCAGTACTTC
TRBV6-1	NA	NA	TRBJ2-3	CASRSGPTDTQYF	TGTGCCAGCAGGTCGGGGCCCACAGATACGCAGTATTTT
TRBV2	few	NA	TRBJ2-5	CASSPGHLGETQYF	TGTGCCAGCAGCCCGGGACACCTTGGGGAGACCCAGTACTTC
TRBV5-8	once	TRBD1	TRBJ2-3	CASRGRQGSTDTQYF	TGTGCCAGCAGGGGAAGACAGGGGTCCACAGATACGCAGTATTTT
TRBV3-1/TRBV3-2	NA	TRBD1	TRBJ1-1	CASSQDDREGTWTEAFF	TGTGCCAGCAGCCAAGACGACAGGGAGGGAACCTGGACTGAAGCTTTCTTT
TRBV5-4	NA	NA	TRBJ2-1	CASSFAQGFHEQFF	TGTGCCAGCAGCTTCGCGCAGGGGTTCCATGAGCAGTTCTTC
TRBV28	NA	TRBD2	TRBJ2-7	CASSFALAGGDYEQYF	TGTGCCAGCAGTTTTGCGCTAGCGGGGGGGGACTACGAGCAGTACTTC
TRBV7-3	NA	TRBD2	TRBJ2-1	CASSEEGLAGNEQFF	TGTGCCAGCAGCGAAGAGGGACTAGCGGGTAATGAGCAGTTCTTC
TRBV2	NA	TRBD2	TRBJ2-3	CASSYGGAGDTQYF	TGTGCCAGCAGTTACGGGGGGGCTGGAGATACGCAGTATTTT
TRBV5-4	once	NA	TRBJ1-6	CASSFRRDNSPLHF	TGTGCCAGCAGCTTTCGGCGTGATAATTCACCCCTCCACTTT
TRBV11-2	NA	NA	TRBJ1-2	CASSREGETWGYTF	TGTGCCAGCAGCCGGGAAGGCGAAACTTGGGGCTACACCTTC
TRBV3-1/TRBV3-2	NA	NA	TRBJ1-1	CASSPSDTEAFF	TGTGCCAGCAGCCCCTCGGACACTGAAGCTTTCTTT
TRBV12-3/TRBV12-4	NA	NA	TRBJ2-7	CASRSNWYEQYF	TGTGCCAGCAGATCTAACTGGTACGAGCAGTACTTC